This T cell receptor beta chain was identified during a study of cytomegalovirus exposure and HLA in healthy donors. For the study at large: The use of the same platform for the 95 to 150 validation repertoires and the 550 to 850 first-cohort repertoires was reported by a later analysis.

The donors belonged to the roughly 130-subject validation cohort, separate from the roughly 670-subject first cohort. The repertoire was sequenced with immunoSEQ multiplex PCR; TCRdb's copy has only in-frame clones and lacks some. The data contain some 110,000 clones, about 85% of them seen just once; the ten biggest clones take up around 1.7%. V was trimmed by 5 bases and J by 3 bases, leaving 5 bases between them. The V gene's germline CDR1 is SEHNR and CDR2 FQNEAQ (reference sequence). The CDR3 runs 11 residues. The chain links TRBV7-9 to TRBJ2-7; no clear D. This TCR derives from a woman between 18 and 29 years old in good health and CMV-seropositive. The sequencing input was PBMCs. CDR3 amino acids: CASSLSYEQYF. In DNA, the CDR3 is TGTGCCAGCAGCCTTAGCTACGAGCAGTACTTC.